This T cell receptor beta chain was obtained from a study of blood T cell repertoires in COVID-19. Study overall: The analysed material was cDNA or gDNA that came from T cells, B-cell-depleted T cells, or PBMCs.

V shed 2 bases and J shed 1 base, with 8 bases lying between them. CDR1 is GTSNPN and CDR2 is SVGIG in the germline V gene (reference sequence). The CDR3 covers 13 residues. Enrollment of patients from Seattle took place during active infection, with longitudinal follow-up. Authors' processing steps: By means of reference gene primer amplification, nucleated cell counts were estimated. Sequencing was performed with immunoSEQ multiplex PCR; in TCRdb, only in-frame clones are kept and a portion is missing. V, J and clone size are those of that table, while D and trimming were read from the DNA. The sample has more than 80,000 clones, roughly 89% seen once.

Material for sequencing was peripheral blood. The chain joins TRBV30 to TRBJ1-1, with D perhaps matching TRBD1 (5 bases). The source of this sequence is a woman aged 55-70 years with COVID-19, enrolled during active disease. The CDR3 coding sequence is TGTGCCTGGAGTATTACAGGGAACACTGAAGCTTTCTTT. Its protein product is CAWSITGNTEAFF.